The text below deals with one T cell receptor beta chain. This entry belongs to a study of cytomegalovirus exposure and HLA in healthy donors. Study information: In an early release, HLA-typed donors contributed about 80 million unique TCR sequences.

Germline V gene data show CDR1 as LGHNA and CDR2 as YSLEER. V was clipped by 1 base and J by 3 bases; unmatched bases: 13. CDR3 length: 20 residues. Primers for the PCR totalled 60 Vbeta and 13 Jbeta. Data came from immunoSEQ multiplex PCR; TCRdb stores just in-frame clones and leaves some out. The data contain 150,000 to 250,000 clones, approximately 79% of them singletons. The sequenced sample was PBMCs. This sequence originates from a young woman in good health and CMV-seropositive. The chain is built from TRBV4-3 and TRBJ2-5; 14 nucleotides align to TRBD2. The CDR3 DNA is TGCGCCAGCAGCCAAGGGATTACGGGACTAGCGGGAGATACCAAAGAGACCCAGTACTTC. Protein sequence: CASSQGITGLAGDTKETQYF.